Below are 24 T cell receptor beta chains sequenced from a single sample in a study of a mutant IDH1 vaccine in newly diagnosed glioma (dated by TCRdb to the early 2020s). The time point label of this sample denotes: week 11, during vaccination. A 20-mer mutant IDH1 peptide at 300 micrograms in Montanide made up each vaccine dose, which was injected subcutaneously together with topical imiquimod. The library relied on the immunoSEQ multiplex PCR assay. TCRdb retrieved this table from immuneACCESS and kept in-frame rearrangements only. Not all clones are present; in checked studies, unresolved V genes account for under half, and no reason is known for the remainder. The sample records around 30,000 clones, around 91% of which are singletons. Around 20% of the sample is in the top ten clones. For these receptors, no antigen is known. Here the sequenced sample was PBMCs, taken from a glioma patient whose treatment included an IDH1 peptide vaccine. The receptors were sampled from a man aged 18 to 29 with glioma.

This clone came up a few times. The rearrangement links TRBV27 to TRBJ1-1; TRBD1 agrees at 9 bases. The germline V gene encodes CDR1 MNHEY and CDR2 SMNVEV (reference sequence). The CDR3 totals 13 residues. V gave up 4 bases and J gave up 11 bases; unmatched junction bases: 8. The DNA for the CDR3 is TGTGCCAGCAGTTCCTTCCGGGACAGGGCCGCTTTCTTT. Its protein is CASSSFRDRAAFF.

The rearrangement joins TRBV4-1 to TRBJ2-6, with a weak D call TRBD1 (5 bases). V was clipped by 4 bases and J by 0 bases, with 16 bases between them. Per germline, CDR1 MGHRA and CDR2 YSYEKL. CDR3 length equals 18 residues. The CDR3 sequence is CASSLSWGAFSGANVLTF. CDR3 DNA: TGCGCCAGCAGCCTTTCCTGGGGCGCCTTCTCTGGGGCCAACGTCCTGACTTTC.

This clone is deemed medium-sized (0.01 to 0.1%). This sequence joins TRBV6-4 and TRBJ2-3, with 10 nucleotides matching TRBD2. This CDR3 spans 15 amino acids. The germline gives CDR1 MRHNA, CDR2 SNTAGT. V dropped 2 bases and J dropped 1; count of bases not matched to a gene: 0. CDR3 nucleotide sequence: TGTGCCAGCAGTGACGGGACTAGCGGCACAGATACGCAGTATTTT. Residues: CASSDGTSGTDTQYF.

The J gene is TRBJ1-1, the V gene TRBV18; D unresolved. The V end was cut by 5 bases, the J end by 1 base, with 11 bases between. This CDR3 region has 14 residues. Germline lookup yields CDR1 KGHSH and CDR2 LQKENI. Here the CDR3 reads CASSSDVSNTEAFF. The CDR3 region has the DNA TGTGCCAGCTCATCAGACGTCTCGAACACTGAAGCTTTCTTT.

The gene calls are TRBV5-4 and TRBJ2-5; D perhaps matches TRBD1 (5 bases). With 0 bases removed from V and 2 bases from J, the gap between germline ends came to 11 bases. CDR1 is SGHNT, CDR2 YYREEE, per germline (reference sequence). CDR3 length: 15 residues. The CDR3 nucleotides are TGTGCCAGCAGCTTGGCGACAGCGAATCAAGAGACCCAGTACTTC. The encoded protein is CASSLATANQETQYF.

The chain has TRBV5-1 and TRBJ2-5; 7 positions agree with TRBD2. This CDR3 is built from 14 residues. J gave up 1 base and V 0 bases, and 0 bases lay outside the gene matches. Germline V lookup: CDR1 SGHRS, CDR2 YFSETQ. This CDR3 reads CASSLGGGQETQYF. The CDR3 bases are TGCGCCAGCAGCTTGGGGGGGGGCCAAGAGACCCAGTACTTC.

V usage is TRBV2 and J usage is TRBJ1-1, with D perhaps TRBD1 (6 bases). The V end lost 9 bases, the J end lost 7 bases, and 12 bases lay between the germline ends. The germline gives CDR1 SNHLY, CDR2 FYNNEI. CDR3 length equals 11 residues. CDR3 region: CARMLTGEAFF. The DNA for the CDR3 is TGTGCCAGAATGCTGACAGGTGAAGCTTTCTTT.

V is TRBV5-4 and J is TRBJ2-2, with TRBD2 matching over 9 bases. In germline, CDR1 is SGHNT, CDR2 YYREEE (reference sequence). The CDR3 has 15 residues. J lost 7 bases, V lost 3 bases, and 7 bases had no gene match. CDR3 in amino acids: CASSSQTSGGGELFF. As DNA, the CDR3 is TGTGCCAGCAGCTCGCAGACTAGCGGAGGCGGGGAGCTGTTTTTT. Full variable domain (remainder filled in from reference TRBV5-4 and TRBJ2-2): ETGVTQSPTHLIKTRGQQVTLRCSSQSGHNTVSWYQQALGQGPQFIFQYYREEENGRGNFPPRFSGLQFPNYSSELNVNALELDDSALYLCASSSQTSGGGELFFGEGSRLTVL.

V is TRBV29-1 and J is TRBJ2-1; possibly TRBD2 for D (5 bases). Germline V CDR1 and CDR2: SQVTM, ANQGSEA. Between the trimmed V and J ends, which lost 7 bases and 4 bases, there was a span of 20 bases. CDR3 length: 15 amino acids. CDR3 in amino acids: CSAGLIVGVYNEQFF. In DNA, the CDR3 is TGCAGCGCCGGGCTTATAGTCGGGGTATACAATGAGCAGTTCTTC.

The rearrangement joins TRBV7-2 to TRBJ2-7; weak D call: TRBD1 (6 bases). CDR3 length: 14 residues. The V gene's germline CDR1 is SGHTA and CDR2 FQGNSA. V was clipped by 5 bases and J by 6 bases, with 17 bases between them. CDR3 nucleotides: TGTGCCAGCAGCCCTGGTCCAGGGGCCCCCGAGCAGTACTTC. Its protein is CASSPGPGAPEQYF.

This chain uses TRBV5-8 with TRBJ1-1; 10 bases are shared with TRBD1. The V segment lost 3 bases and the J segment 0 bases; nucleotides outside the gene matches: 8. Germline lookup yields CDR1 SGHTS and CDR2 YDEGEE. The length of the CDR3 is 17 residues. The CDR3 sequence: CASSSGQGSRMNTEAFF. The CDR3 coding sequence is TGTGCCAGCAGCTCGGGACAGGGGTCCCGGATGAACACTGAAGCTTTCTTT.

The chain combines TRBV6-6 with TRBJ1-5; TRBD1 aligns across 7 bases. Per germline, CDR1 MNHNY and CDR2 SVGAGI (reference sequence). Trimming removed 2 bases from V and 0 bases from J; junction bases left unmatched: 4. The CDR3 is made up of 16 amino acids. The CDR3 sequence: CASSYRDSYSNQPQHF. CDR3 nucleotides: TGTGCCAGCAGTTACCGGGACAGTTATAGCAATCAGCCCCAGCATTTT.

The chain is built from TRBV10-1 and TRBJ2-7; 7 positions match TRBD1. The CDR3 consists of 12 residues. CDR1 and CDR2 (germline): WNHNN, SYGVQD (reference sequence). The trim removed 5 bases at V and 6 bases at J, leaving 4 bases unmatched. This CDR3 is CASSYRGSEQYF. The CDR3 region has the DNA TGCGCCAGCAGTTACAGGGGTTCCGAGCAGTACTTC.

The chain combines TRBV6-4 with TRBJ2-7; 11 bases are shared with TRBD1. Trimming removed 1 base from V and 5 bases from J; junction bases left unmatched: 7. Looked up from germline, CDR1 is MRHNA and CDR2 is SNTAGT. The CDR3 totals 16 residues. The CDR3 sequence: CASSDCPDRGPDEQYF. CDR3 coding DNA: TGTGCCAGCAGTGACTGTCCGGACAGGGGGCCTGACGAGCAGTACTTC.

This clone was recorded only once. The DNA of the CDR3 is TGTGCCAGCTCGCCATGGGGGAATAGCAATCAGCCCCAGCATTTT. Protein product: CASSPWGNSNQPQHF. The V and J genes are TRBV6-6 and TRBJ1-5; tentative D call: TRBD1 (5 bases). Trimming removed 8 bases from V and 0 bases from J, with 14 bases in between. The CDR3 totals 15 residues. CDR1 and CDR2 from the germline V gene are MNHNY and SVGAGI (reference sequence).

The rearrangement links TRBV14 to TRBJ1-2; no clear D. V dropped 1 base and J dropped 8 bases, with 5 bases sitting between them. The CDR3 length is 11 residues. Germline V lookup: CDR1 SGHDN, CDR2 FVKESK. In DNA, the CDR3 is TGTGCCAGCAGCCAAGGAGAGGGCTACACCTTC. Amino acid sequence: CASSQGEGYTF.

This sequence joins TRBV5-5 and TRBJ1-5; D gene unclear. The length of the CDR3 is 17 residues. The germline V and J ends were trimmed by 1 base and 4 bases, with 18 bases remaining between them. The V gene's germline CDR1 is SGHKS and CDR2 YYEKEE (reference sequence). DNA of the CDR3: TGTGCCAGCAGCTTGAAGCCCTTAACCCAGGCGAATCAGCCCCAGCATTTT. Translated: CASSLKPLTQANQPQHF. Using reference TRBV5-5 and TRBJ1-5 for the parts outside the CDR3, the full variable domain is DAGVTQSPTHLIKTRGQQVTLRCSPISGHKSVSWYQQVLGQGPQFIFQYYEKEERGRGNFPDRFSARQFPNYSSELNVNALLLGDSALYLCASSLKPLTQANQPQHFGDGTRLSIL.

The chain joins TRBV7-2 to TRBJ2-1; a weak D match, TRBD2 (5 bases). The CDR3 loop spans 15 amino acids. Trimming cost V 0 bases and J 3 bases, with 9 bases left between them. The germline CDR1 and CDR2 sequences are SGHTA and FQGNSA. This CDR3 reads CASSLAGAVYNEQFF. The CDR3, as DNA: TGTGCCAGCAGCTTAGCGGGAGCCGTCTACAATGAGCAGTTCTTC.

V usage is TRBV5-5 and J usage is TRBJ1-6, with unresolved D. The germline V gene encodes CDR1 SGHKS and CDR2 YYEKEE (reference sequence). This CDR3 comprises 14 residues. V was trimmed by 0 bases and J by 10 bases, leaving 11 bases between them. The CDR3 is CASSLDWVRSPLHF. The CDR3 bases are TGTGCCAGCAGCTTGGACTGGGTGCGATCACCCCTCCACTTT.

This clone has only a few counts. The chain recombines TRBV2 with TRBJ1-5; D gene uncertain. CDR1 SNHLY and CDR2 FYNNEI come from the germline V gene. V was clipped by 1 base and J by 6 bases, with 16 bases between them. The CDR3 is 16 residues long. The CDR3 here is CASSEDDLMWSQPQHF. CDR3 DNA sequence: TGTGCCAGCAGTGAAGATGACCTTATGTGGAGTCAGCCCCAGCATTTT.

The chain has TRBV6-5 and TRBJ1-2, with TRBD1 identical over 8 bases. The germline V gene encodes CDR1 MNHEY and CDR2 SVGAGI. The V and J ends lost 5 bases and 7 bases, in that order; junction bases with no gene match: 9. The CDR3 is 14 residues long. The CDR3 is CASSTYRGGGGYTF. DNA of the CDR3: TGTGCCAGCAGTACCTACAGGGGGGGAGGTGGCTACACCTTC.

This rearrangement joins TRBV25-1 to TRBJ2-7; 7 nucleotides agree with TRBD1. J gave up 2 bases and V 10 bases, and 17 bases lay outside the gene matches. The CDR3 has 16 residues. The germline CDR1 and CDR2 sequences are MGHDK and SYGVNS. The CDR3 here is CATAGTAFPYAYEQYF. DNA of the CDR3: TGTGCCACTGCCGGGACAGCGTTCCCCTACGCCTACGAGCAGTACTTC.

The chain recombines TRBV30 with TRBJ2-6, with D perhaps TRBD1 or TRBD2 (5 bases each). The V gene's germline CDR1 is GTSNPN and CDR2 SVGIG (reference sequence). V shed 6 bases and J shed 4 bases, with 13 bases lying between them. The CDR3 is made up of 14 amino acids. The CDR3 DNA reads as TGTGCCTGCTCAAGGGACCCCGGGGCCAACGTCCTGACTTTC. Residues: CACSRDPGANVLTF.

The V call is TRBV29-1, the J call TRBJ1-2, with a weak D call TRBD1 (5 bases). Trimming left V 6 bases short and J 6 bases short, with 8 bases between. Per the germline V gene, CDR1 is SQVTM and CDR2 is ANQGSEA. The CDR3 has 10 amino acids. CDR3 DNA sequence: TGCAGCGTCCTCAGGGATGGCTACACCTTC. This gives the protein CSVLRDGYTF.